The 26 T cell receptor beta chains below were found in one sample sequenced in a study of OX40 agonist ivuxolimab in advanced cancers. TCRdb's copy holds only in-frame clones and misses some; the assay was immunoSEQ multiplex PCR. The sample contains 75,000 to 90,000 clones, approximately 90% of which appear only once. The source was CD4+ or CD8+ T cells sorted from blood, collected in a trial of the OX40 agonist ivuxolimab. The receptors were gathered from an adult with an advanced solid tumor such as melanoma, head and neck, liver or kidney cancer.

The chain is built from TRBV6-5 and TRBJ1-1, with no clear D. The V gene's germline CDR1 is MNHEY and CDR2 SVGAGI. V lost 2 bases, J lost 5 bases, and 6 bases lay in between. This CDR3 spans 12 amino acids. The CDR3 reads CASSYGRTEAFF. CDR3 sequence (DNA): TGTGCCAGCAGTTACGGTCGGACTGAAGCTTTCTTT.

This chain uses TRBV5-1 with TRBJ2-7, with no clear D. Germline values: CDR1 SGHRS, CDR2 YFSETQ. The V end was cut by 0 bases, the J end by 6 bases, with 13 bases between. The CDR3 sequence is 14 residues long. As DNA, the CDR3 is TGCGCCAGCAGCTTGGGGCAGGCGTCGGGCGAGCAGTACTTC. Translated, it gives CASSLGQASGEQYF.

The V gene is TRBV5-1, the J gene TRBJ1-1; possible D gene TRBD1, 6 bases. The CDR3 runs 13 residues. CDR1 is SGHRS and CDR2 is YFSETQ in the germline V gene. V lost 9 bases and J 1 base, leaving 13 bases between the germline ends. CDR3 DNA sequence: TGCGCCACTAAATTGGGACAGAACACTGAAGCTTTCTTT. This encodes CATKLGQNTEAFF.

This chain links TRBV30 with TRBJ2-7; D might be TRBD1 or TRBD2, each matching 6 bases. Germline V gene lookup returns CDR1 GTSNPN and CDR2 SVGIG (reference sequence). V was cut by 2 bases and J by 3 bases, with 14 bases left in between. The CDR3 totals 14 residues. In nucleotides, the CDR3 is TGTGCCTGGAGTAGGGGGACTCCTAGCTACGAGCAGTACTTC. Amino acid sequence: CAWSRGTPSYEQYF.

This clone was seen a few times. Other DNA sequences in the same sample also yield this CDR3. The rearrangement uses TRBV30 and TRBJ1-1; D not resolved. In germline, CDR1 is GTSNPN, CDR2 SVGIG (reference sequence). The V end was cut by 3 bases, the J end by 2 bases, with 7 bases between. The CDR3 loop spans 12 amino acids. In DNA form, the CDR3 reads TGTGCCTGGAGCGCACTTAACACTGAAGCTTTCTTT. Its translation is CAWSALNTEAFF.

J is TRBJ2-1 and V is TRBV5-1, with TRBD2 identical over 11 bases. Germline V gene sequence: CDR1 SGHRS, CDR2 YFSETQ. CDR3 length equals 16 residues. Trimming cost V 2 bases and J 9 bases; bases outside gene matches: 10. DNA for the CDR3: TGCGCCAGCAGCTTTGCTAGCGGGAGGATTTCTGGTGAGCAGTTCTTC. This translates into CASSFASGRISGEQFF.

This clone was recorded only once. V gene TRBV5-1 combines with J gene TRBJ1-4, with no clear D. Germline V CDR1 and CDR2: SGHRS, YFSETQ. V shed 4 bases and J shed 8 bases, with 15 bases lying between them. The CDR3 extends over 14 amino acids. The CDR3 loop is CASSPRVLGEKLFF. CDR3 nucleotide sequence: TGCGCCAGCAGCCCTCGGGTGCTGGGAGAAAAACTGTTTTTT.

The gene calls are TRBV30 and TRBJ1-5; unclear D gene. From germline, CDR1 is GTSNPN and CDR2 SVGIG (reference sequence). V gave up 3 bases and J gave up 3 bases, with 12 bases separating them. The CDR3 consists of 14 residues. The CDR3 nucleotides are TGTGCCTGGAGCCTTTTAGGGTTCAATCAGCCCCAGCATTTT. It specifies CAWSLLGFNQPQHF.

The gene calls are TRBV9 and TRBJ2-2; 7 bases are a match to TRBD2. This CDR3 has 15 amino acids. The V gene's germline CDR1 is SGDLS and CDR2 YYNGEE. Trimming took 9 bases from V and 0 from J; bases not matched to a gene: 8. CDR3 DNA: TGTGCCACCGGCGTTCTAGCGGCGAACACCGGGGAGCTGTTTTTT. It codes for CATGVLAANTGELFF. The variable domain in full, completed from reference TRBV9 and TRBJ2-2, reads DSGVTQTPKHLITATGQRVTLRCSPRSGDLSVYWYQQSLDQGLQFLIQYYNGEERAKGNILERFSAQQFPDLHSELNLSSLELGDSALYFCATGVLAANTGELFFGEGSRLTVL.

The chain joins TRBV6-5 to TRBJ2-5, with TRBD1 matching 7 bases. Germline-derived CDR1 and CDR2 are MNHEY and SVGAGI. V dropped 10 bases and J dropped 3; count of bases not matched to a gene: 11. The CDR3 extends over 14 amino acids. CDR3 DNA: TGTGCCACCCAACCGAGGGGGCCGAAAGAGACCCAGTACTTC. It is translated as CATQPRGPKETQYF.

The V call is TRBV7-9, the J call TRBJ1-4; 9 positions agree with TRBD1. CDR3 length: 15 residues. Germline-derived CDR1 and CDR2 are SEHNR and FQNEAQ (reference sequence). Unmatched junction bases numbered 5, after V lost 5 bases and J lost 4 bases. CDR3 in amino acids: CASSPGTGINEKLFF. Here the CDR3 DNA reads TGTGCCAGCAGCCCAGGGACAGGGATTAATGAAAAACTGTTTTTT.

This clone was observed once. The chain uses TRBV28 and TRBJ2-7, with unresolved D. Germline CDR1 is MDHEN and CDR2 is SYDVKM. Trimming took 6 bases from V and 0 from J, leaving 12 bases between them. The CDR3 spans 14 residues. Here the CDR3 reads CASRNNPSSYEQYF. The CDR3 nucleotides read TGTGCCAGCAGAAACAACCCGAGCTCCTACGAGCAGTACTTC.

The V call is TRBV28, the J call TRBJ1-2; 7 bases are shared with TRBD1. CDR1 MDHEN and CDR2 SYDVKM come from the germline V gene. With V trimmed by 7 bases and J by 8 bases, 13 bases remained unmatched. CDR3 length equals 14 residues. CDR3 DNA: TGTGCCAGCACCCCGGGACAGTTATTTGGAGGCTACACCTTC. It encodes CASTPGQLFGGYTF.

This clone has more than one count but fewer than ten. The chain uses TRBV5-1 and TRBJ1-2, with D hard to call. V was clipped by 1 base and J by 5 bases, with 15 bases between them. The CDR3 consists of 15 residues. Germline V gives CDR1 SGHRS, CDR2 YFSETQ. The chain's CDR3 is CASSLSAGSEYGYTF. Here the CDR3 DNA reads TGCGCCAGCAGCTTGTCGGCTGGGTCGGAGTATGGCTACACCTTC.

V gene TRBV4-1 combines with J gene TRBJ2-5, with D maybe TRBD2 (6 bases). This CDR3 contains 17 residues. The ends were cut back, 0 bases at V and 0 bases at J, with 14 bases in the middle. CDR1 and CDR2 (germline): MGHRA, YSYEKL. The CDR3 sequence is CASSQDPGSGYQETQYF. In nucleotides, the CDR3 is TGCGCCAGCAGCCAAGATCCGGGTAGCGGATACCAAGAGACCCAGTACTTC.

The rearrangement links TRBV5-4 to TRBJ2-2, with 8 bases identical to TRBD2. V was pared by 9 bases and J by 4 bases, with 14 bases of the junction left unmatched. CDR1 is SGHNT and CDR2 is YYREEE in the germline V gene (reference sequence). The length of the CDR3 is 16 residues. For the CDR3, the DNA is TGTGCCACCAGAACCGGCGGGGGGCGCTTCACCGGGGAGCTGTTTTTT. Protein sequence: CATRTGGGRFTGELFF.

Written as DNA, the CDR3 is TGTGCCAGCAGCAGAGACAGGGACAGTGGCTACACCTTC. This translates into CASSRDRDSGYTF. The chain carries TRBV5-6 and TRBJ1-2; TRBD1 matches 7 bases. Germline CDR1 reads SGHDT; CDR2 reads YYEEEE. CDR3 size: 13 residues. Trimming cost V 4 bases and J 7 bases; bases outside gene matches: 7.

This clone was recorded once. This sequence joins TRBV28 and TRBJ2-6, with D hard to call. V lost 8 bases, J lost 2 bases, and 10 bases lay in between. Germline V gene data show CDR1 as MDHEN and CDR2 as SYDVKM. CDR3 length: 14 residues. The CDR3 loop is CASEAVPGANVLTF. DNA for the CDR3: TGTGCCAGCGAGGCAGTCCCTGGGGCCAACGTCCTGACTTTC. Variable domain in full (rest from reference TRBV28 and TRBJ2-6): DVKVTQSSRYLVKRTGEKVFLECVQDMDHENMFWYRQDPGLGLRLIYFSYDVKMKEKGDIPEGYSVSREKKERFSLILESASTNQTSMYLCASEAVPGANVLTFGAGSRLTVL.

The J gene is TRBJ1-1, the V gene TRBV5-4; D remains ambiguous. This CDR3 region has 15 residues. Germline V gene sequence: CDR1 SGHNT, CDR2 YYREEE (reference sequence). With 0 bases removed from V and 0 bases from J, the gap between germline ends came to 9 bases. CDR3 sequence reads: CASSLDRLMNTEAFF. The CDR3 bases are TGTGCCAGCAGCTTGGACAGACTGATGAACACTGAAGCTTTCTTT.

In this sample, this clone turned up a few times. The gene calls are TRBV10-3 and TRBJ2-7; 7 bases are a match to TRBD1. The V gene's germline CDR1 is ENHRY and CDR2 SYGVKD. After removal of 4 bases from V and 3 bases from J, the junction contained 3 bases not matched to a gene. The CDR3 runs 13 residues. The CDR3 nucleotides read TGTGCCATCAGTGGGGACAGCAACTACGAGCAGTACTTC. Residues: CAISGDSNYEQYF.

J is TRBJ1-5 and V is TRBV15; D is unclear. V was shortened by 4 bases and J by 9 bases, with 13 bases between the two germline ends. Germline loops: CDR1 LNHNV, CDR2 YYDKDF (reference sequence). This CDR3 comprises 13 residues. The CDR3 protein is CATSTILGRPQHF. For the CDR3, the DNA is TGTGCCACCAGCACCATCTTAGGGAGGCCCCAGCATTTT.

Notes on this clone: The sample contains more than one DNA sequence encoding this CDR3. The V and J genes are TRBV28 and TRBJ2-3; D not resolved. V lost 6 bases and J 6 bases, leaving 7 bases between the germline ends. This CDR3 region has 11 residues. CDR1 is MDHEN, CDR2 SYDVKM, per germline. The CDR3 bases are TGTGCCAGCAGCCTTCTGGATACGCAGTATTTT. This gives the protein CASSLLDTQYF.

This chain joins TRBV5-1 and TRBJ1-4; maybe TRBD1 (6 bases). V shed 0 bases and J shed 7 bases, with 19 bases lying between them. There are 17 residues in the CDR3. Per the germline V gene, CDR1 is SGHRS and CDR2 is YFSETQ. CDR3 DNA: TGCGCCAGCAGCTTGGCGGGTATTGAGGGGGTCTTTGAAAAACTGTTTTTT. Translated: CASSLAGIEGVFEKLFF.

The gene calls are TRBV30 and TRBJ1-1; the D gene is possibly TRBD1 (5 bases). Germline values: CDR1 GTSNPN, CDR2 SVGIG (reference sequence). V was trimmed by 0 bases and J by 1 base, leaving 15 bases between them. CDR3 length: 16 residues. CDR3 nucleotide sequence: TGTGCCTGGAGTGTAGGGGCGGGAATAAGGAACACTGAAGCTTTCTTT. It translates to CAWSVGAGIRNTEAFF.

This chain uses TRBV2 with TRBJ2-3, with 9 positions matching TRBD2. This CDR3 is 16 amino acids long. Germline V gives CDR1 SNHLY, CDR2 FYNNEI. The junction had 12 bases not matched to a gene; V was cut back by 5 bases and J by 6 bases. CDR3 in DNA: TGTGCCAGCAGTTCCTTTAGCGGGAGTGGTGTGGATACGCAGTATTTT. Translated: CASSSFSGSGVDTQYF. Full variable domain (rest looked up from reference TRBV2 and TRBJ2-3): EPEVTQTPSHQVTQMGQEVILRCVPISNHLYFYWYRQILGQKVEFLVSFYNNEISEKSEIFDDQFSVERPDGSNFTLKIRSTKLEDSAMYFCASSSFSGSGVDTQYFGPGTRLTVL.

The chain uses TRBV28 and TRBJ2-7, with unresolved D. This CDR3 region has 13 residues. The germline gives CDR1 MDHEN, CDR2 SYDVKM. V lost 8 bases and J 5 bases, leaving 16 bases between the germline ends. The chain's CDR3 is CASHRLNRDEQYF. DNA of the CDR3: TGTGCCAGCCACCGGCTTAATCGGGACGAGCAGTACTTC.